The entry that follows covers one T cell receptor beta chain sequence. This record belongs to a study of technical replicates of blood from several donors. Only in-frame clones appear in the TCRdb table, and some are missing; sequencing was by immunoSEQ multiplex PCR. The data contain 85,000 to 100,000 clones, 90% to 97% of them singletons. CDR3 length: 17 residues. V trimming: 5 bases; J trimming: 3 bases; junction bases outside the gene matches: 2. The germline CDR1 and CDR2 sequences are SEHNR and FQNEAQ (reference sequence). The receptor comes from a human donor in good health. The sequenced material came from T cells isolated from PBMCs. The chain recombines TRBV7-9 with TRBJ2-6; TRBD2 matches 15 bases. CDR3 sequence (DNA): TGTGCCAGCAGCCCGGGACTAGCGGGAGGTGGGGCCAACGTCCTGACTTTC. Protein sequence: CASSPGLAGGGANVLTF.